A single sample gave rise to the 30 T cell receptor beta chains below, sequenced in a study of early T cells in non-severe SARS-CoV-2 infection. A single record per CDR3 protein comes from TCRdb applying MiXCR to the 5' RACE reads. The repertoire has tens of thousands of distinct CDR3 sequences, 5.5% to 6.5% of them found once; the top ten carry around 4.3%. Sequencing was carried out using whole blood. The receptors originated from an adult who was a healthcare worker with PCR-confirmed SARS-CoV-2 infection or an uninfected control (not recorded which).

This clonotype was counted ten times or more. V and J are TRBV29-1 and TRBJ2-2, with D tentatively TRBD1 or TRBD2 (5 bases each). Between the trimmed V and J ends, which lost 7 bases and 1 base, there was a span of 13 bases. The V gene's germline CDR1 is SQVTM and CDR2 ANQGSEA. The CDR3 totals 14 residues. The DNA of the CDR3 is TGCAGCGCCTCCGGGACGGTGAACACCGGGGAGCTGTTTTTT. It encodes CSASGTVNTGELFF.

The table lists this clonotype with a few counts. The chain couples TRBV24-1 to TRBJ1-4, with unresolved D. V was pared by 3 bases and J by 7 bases, with 8 bases between. CDR3 length equals 13 residues. Looked up from germline, CDR1 is KGHDR and CDR2 is SFDVKD. This CDR3 reads CATSDRRAEKLFF. For the CDR3, the DNA is TGTGCCACCAGTGATCGTCGCGCTGAAAAACTGTTTTTT.

This clonotype was found many times. This chain joins TRBV11-2 and TRBJ2-1, with TRBD2 matching over 7 bases. Germline V CDR1 and CDR2: SGHAT, FQNNGV. Trimming removed 1 base from V and 2 bases from J; junction bases left unmatched: 5. This CDR3 contains 16 residues. CDR3 sequence: CASSLGGLAAYNEQFF. The CDR3 DNA sequence: TGTGCCAGCAGCTTAGGCGGGCTAGCGGCCTACAATGAGCAGTTCTTC.

This clonotype was counted ten times or more. The V call is TRBV7-9, the J call TRBJ2-1; D remains ambiguous. V was trimmed by 1 base and J by 3 bases, leaving 7 bases between them. The length of the CDR3 is 14 residues. Germline V gives CDR1 SEHNR, CDR2 FQNEAQ (reference sequence). CDR3 in amino acids: CASSLDGYYNEQFF. In nucleotides, the CDR3 is TGTGCCAGCAGCTTAGACGGCTACTACAATGAGCAGTTCTTC.

This clonotype showed up many times. The V call is TRBV6-5, the J call TRBJ1-2; 7 nucleotides line up with TRBD1. Trimming took 0 bases from V and 5 from J; bases not matched to a gene: 15. The germline CDR1 and CDR2 sequences are MNHEY and SVGAGI. The CDR3 loop spans 18 amino acids. The CDR3 DNA follows: TGTGCCAGCAGTTACTCCTACCCCCGGGAGGGGGCTTTTTATGGCTACACCTTC. Its protein is CASSYSYPREGAFYGYTF.

This clonotype was observed a handful of times. The CDR3 sequence: CASSLGRTYEQYF. As DNA, the CDR3 is TGTGCCAGCAGTTTAGGACGGACCTACGAGCAGTACTTC. The chain combines TRBV12-3 or TRBV12-4 with TRBJ2-7; D not resolved. V was pared by 1 base and J by 2 bases, with 6 bases between. The CDR3 is 13 amino acids.

This clonotype has only a few counts. The chain is built from TRBV20-1 and TRBJ2-3, with D hard to call. This CDR3 contains 15 residues. Deletions cut 6 bases from V and 4 bases from J, with 20 bases between. From germline, CDR1 is DFQATT and CDR2 SNEGSKA (reference sequence). The CDR3 nucleotides are TGCAGTGCCCTCCCCCGATCAAAAGGTCCAGATACGCAGTATTTT. Residues: CSALPRSKGPDTQYF.

In this sample, this clonotype turned up a few times. J is TRBJ1-6 and V is TRBV7-2; D unresolved. CDR3 length: 14 amino acids. Germline V CDR1 and CDR2: SGHTA, FQGNSA. Trimming left V 0 bases short and J 8 bases short, with 8 bases between. The CDR3 reads CASSLAPSDSPLHF. Here the CDR3 DNA reads TGTGCCAGCAGCTTAGCGCCGTCTGATTCACCCCTCCACTTT. Together with reference TRBV7-2 and TRBJ1-6, the CDR3 gives the full variable domain: GAGVSQSPSNKVTEKGKDVELRCDPISGHTALYWYRQSLGQGLEFLIYFQGNSAPDKSGLPSDRFSAERTGGSVSTLTIQRTQQEDSAVYLCASSLAPSDSPLHFGNGTRLTVT.

Many counts were recorded for this clonotype. V is TRBV19 and J is TRBJ1-4; possibly TRBD1 for D (5 bases). V was trimmed by 9 bases and J by 7 bases, leaving 15 bases between them. The CDR3 has 13 amino acids. Germline V gene sequence: CDR1 LNHDA, CDR2 SQIVND (reference sequence). CDR3 residues: CASGAGRGEKLFF. The CDR3 DNA sequence: TGTGCCAGCGGTGCAGGGAGAGGTGAAAAACTGTTTTTT. The entire variable domain, with the rest obtained from reference TRBV19 and TRBJ1-4, is as follows: DGGITQSPKYLFRKEGQNVTLSCEQNLNHDAMYWYRQDPGQGLRLIYYSQIVNDFQKGDIAEGYSVSREKKESFPLTVTSAQKNPTAFYLCASGAGRGEKLFFGSGTQLSVL.

At least ten counts were recorded for this clonotype. The rearrangement uses TRBV6-2 or TRBV6-3 and TRBJ2-7; 9 nucleotides line up with TRBD2. The CDR3 is made up of 15 amino acids. Germline V gene lookup returns CDR1 MNHEY and CDR2 SVGEGT. Trimming took 6 bases from V and 2 from J; bases not matched to a gene: 8. Written as DNA, the CDR3 is TGTGCCAGCAGGCCTCCGGGACTAGCCACCTACGAGCAGTACTTC. Translating it yields CASRPPGLATYEQYF.

The chain has TRBV27 and TRBJ2-6; D uncertain. Germline loops: CDR1 MNHEY, CDR2 SMNVEV (reference sequence). The CDR3 has 13 residues. Between the trimmed V and J ends, which lost 2 bases and 12 bases, there was a span of 11 bases. CDR3 amino acids: CASSLGRPTVLTF. The CDR3 bases are TGTGCCAGCAGTTTAGGGCGCCCAACCGTCCTGACTTTC. Looking up the rest from reference TRBV27 and TRBJ2-6 gives the full variable domain: EAQVTQNPRYLITVTGKKLTVTCSQNMNHEYMSWYRQDPGLGLRQIYYSMNVEVTDKGDVPEGYKVSRKEKRNFPLILESPSPNQTSLYFCASSLGRPTVLTFGAGSRLTVL.

This clonotype was found many times. J is TRBJ1-2 and V is TRBV18; possible D gene TRBD1, 6 bases. The CDR3 is 13 residues long. Per germline, CDR1 KGHSH and CDR2 LQKENI. V lost 2 bases and J lost 4, with 8 bases in between. In DNA, the CDR3 is TGTGCCAGCTCACCAGGGACAAGCTATGGCTACACCTTC. It is translated as CASSPGTSYGYTF.

V gene TRBV4-2 combines with J gene TRBJ1-2; D may be TRBD1 (6 bases). Germline CDR1 reads LGHNA; CDR2 reads YNFKEQ. The V end was cut by 1 base, the J end by 5 bases, with 20 bases between. The CDR3 spans 17 residues. The CDR3 bases are TGTGCCAGCAGCCAAGGCGGACAGAGCGGGGGGGTATATGGCTACACCTTC. Protein sequence: CASSQGGQSGGVYGYTF.

This clonotype has at least ten counts. CDR3 in DNA: TGCAGTGCCCTTGGGGGGCTAGCGGGAACCTACGAGCAGTACTTC. Protein sequence: CSALGGLAGTYEQYF. The chain carries TRBV20-1 and TRBJ2-7, with TRBD2 matching 9 bases. Germline V gene data show CDR1 as DFQATT and CDR2 as SNEGSKA (reference sequence). The CDR3 extends over 15 amino acids. V was clipped by 6 bases and J by 2 bases; unmatched bases: 11.

The chain employs TRBV20-1 and TRBJ1-2, with TRBD1 as a possible D gene (5 bases). Trimming removed 3 bases at V and 4 bases at J, with 15 bases between. The CDR3 runs to 14 residues. The V gene's germline CDR1 is DFQATT and CDR2 SNEGSKA (reference sequence). CDR3: CSASAHGTAYGYTF. The CDR3 nucleotides read TGCAGTGCTAGCGCCCATGGGACGGCCTATGGCTACACCTTC.

Regarding this clonotype: A read error is possible here, since a much larger clone lies one base away. Because it lacks the conserved phenylalanine or tryptophan at the end, this CDR3 is likely a read error. J is TRBJ1-1 and V is TRBV7-2, with D unclear. CDR3 length: 14 residues. Germline V lookup: CDR1 SGHTA, CDR2 FQGNSA. Trimming removed 3 bases at V and 4 bases at J, with 12 bases between. The CDR3 region is CASSLAGFGTEAFY. The CDR3 bases are TGTGCCAGCAGCTTGGCCGGTTTCGGCACTGAAGCTTTCTAT.

This clonotype appeared many times. The chain couples TRBV5-1 to TRBJ2-3, with 9 bases fitting TRBD2. The CDR3 is made up of 16 amino acids. The junction had 8 bases not matched to a gene; V was cut back by 1 base and J by 5 bases. In germline, CDR1 is SGHRS, CDR2 YFSETQ. CDR3 region: CASSLPLAGVGDTQYF. Written as DNA, the CDR3 is TGCGCCAGCAGCTTGCCGTTAGCGGGGGTCGGAGATACGCAGTATTTT.

The chain carries TRBV5-6 and TRBJ1-1; the D is unclear. The CDR3 loop spans 12 amino acids. Germline-derived CDR1 and CDR2 are SGHDT and YYEEEE. V shed 5 bases and J shed 4 bases, with 9 bases lying between them. The CDR3 DNA reads TGTGCCAGCAGTTGGGGAGCCACTGAAGCTTTCTTT. The encoded protein is CASSWGATEAFF. The full variable domain, in which reference TRBV5-6 and TRBJ1-1 provide the parts outside the CDR3, is DAGVTQSPTHLIKTRGQQVTLRCSPKSGHDTVSWYQQALGQGPQFIFQYYEEEERQRGNFPDRFSGHQFPNYSSELNVNALLLGDSALYLCASSWGATEAFFGQGTRLTVV.

Here the CDR3 DNA reads TGTGCCAGCAGTTTATCGGGACTGCCGAACTATGGCTACACCTTC. It yields the protein CASSLSGLPNYGYTF. The V gene is TRBV12-3 or TRBV12-4, the J gene TRBJ1-2; maybe TRBD1 (5 bases). Trimming removed 2 bases from V and 2 bases from J, with 12 bases in between. The CDR3 totals 15 residues.

The rearrangement uses TRBV12-3 or TRBV12-4 and TRBJ1-2; weak D call: TRBD1 (5 bases). This CDR3 is built from 12 residues. The V gene lost 3 bases and the J gene lost 10 bases, with 12 bases spanning the gap. This CDR3 is CASSLETQDYTF. The CDR3 bases are TGTGCCAGCAGTTTGGAGACACAGGACTACACCTTC.

This clonotype was counted ten times or more. V and J are TRBV27 and TRBJ2-3; D call uncertain. The V and J ends lost 2 bases and 3 bases respectively, with 9 bases between them. CDR3 size: 14 residues. Germline CDR1 reads MNHEY; CDR2 reads SMNVEV (reference sequence). Here the CDR3 reads CASSLQGLTDTQYF. In DNA, the CDR3 is TGTGCCAGCAGTTTACAAGGGTTAACAGATACGCAGTATTTT.

This clonotype was seen only a few times. J is TRBJ1-6 and V is TRBV15, with 7 positions matching TRBD1. This CDR3 region has 14 residues. V shed 9 bases, J shed 4 bases, and the junction held 6 bases outside the gene matches. From germline, CDR1 is LNHNV and CDR2 YYDKDF (reference sequence). DNA for the CDR3: TGTGCCACTGGCGGGACAGCGTATAATTCACCCCTCCACTTT. Amino acid sequence: CATGGTAYNSPLHF.

There are many counts of this clonotype. The rearrangement joins TRBV7-2 to TRBJ2-2, with a possible D match to TRBD2 (6 bases). Trimming shortened V by 2 bases and J by 4 bases, and 8 bases separated the two germline ends. The CDR3 totals 14 residues. The germline V gene has CDR1 SGHTA and CDR2 FQGNSA. CDR3 nucleotide sequence: TGTGCCAGCAGCTTAACTAGCAGCACCGGGGAGCTGTTTTTT. Encoded protein: CASSLTSSTGELFF. Using reference TRBV7-2 and TRBJ2-2 for the parts outside the CDR3, the full variable domain is GAGVSQSPSNKVTEKGKDVELRCDPISGHTALYWYRQSLGQGLEFLIYFQGNSAPDKSGLPSDRFSAERTGGSVSTLTIQRTQQEDSAVYLCASSLTSSTGELFFGEGSRLTVL.

This clonotype was detected a few times. The chain couples TRBV5-5 to TRBJ2-7, with 8 bases lining up with TRBD1. The CDR3 extends over 15 amino acids. The V segment lost 4 bases and the J segment 2 bases; nucleotides outside the gene matches: 8. Germline V gene data show CDR1 as SGHKS and CDR2 as YYEKEE (reference sequence). The CDR3 nucleotides are TGTGCCAGCAGCGGACAGGGAAGGACCACCTACGAGCAGTACTTC. Protein product: CASSGQGRTTYEQYF.

This clonotype showed up just a few times. This chain links TRBV20-1 with TRBJ1-1; D is perhaps TRBD1 (5 bases). From germline, CDR1 is DFQATT and CDR2 SNEGSKA (reference sequence). CDR3 length: 13 residues. CDR3 residues: CRGMAGENTEAFF. DNA for the CDR3: TGCAGGGGTATGGCGGGGGAGAACACTGAAGCTTTCTTT.

In this sample, this clonotype turned up many times. The rearrangement joins TRBV5-5 to TRBJ1-1; no clear D gene. Germline loops: CDR1 SGHKS, CDR2 YYEKEE (reference sequence). The CDR3 has 14 amino acids. Trimming pared 0 bases from V and 1 base from J, leaving 7 bases between. The CDR3 DNA sequence: TGTGCCAGCAGCTTGGGACTGAAGAACACTGAAGCTTTCTTT. This sequence encodes CASSLGLKNTEAFF.

The chain joins TRBV25-1 to TRBJ2-1, with TRBD2 matching over 8 bases. The V gene's germline CDR1 is MGHDK and CDR2 SYGVNS. The length of the CDR3 is 13 residues. The V segment lost 3 bases and the J segment 6 bases; nucleotides outside the gene matches: 1. DNA of the CDR3: TGTGCCAGCAGTGACGGGAGGGCCAATGAGCAGTTCTTC. Translating gives CASSDGRANEQFF.

In its sample, this clonotype was seen a few times. The rearrangement joins TRBV7-2 to TRBJ1-5; TRBD1 matches 7 bases. V was clipped by 5 bases and J by 3 bases; unmatched bases: 7. The CDR3 has 15 residues. Germline V gene lookup returns CDR1 SGHTA and CDR2 FQGNSA. For the CDR3, the DNA is TGTGCCAGCAGCAGAGAGGGACAGTTCAATCAGCCCCAGCATTTT. As protein: CASSREGQFNQPQHF. The entire variable domain, with the rest obtained from reference TRBV7-2 and TRBJ1-5, is as follows: GAGVSQSPSNKVTEKGKDVELRCDPISGHTALYWYRQSLGQGLEFLIYFQGNSAPDKSGLPSDRFSAERTGGSVSTLTIQRTQQEDSAVYLCASSREGQFNQPQHFGDGTRLSIL.

Ten or more counts support this clonotype. The rearrangement uses TRBV5-1 and TRBJ2-7, with D unresolved. V gave up 1 base and J gave up 2 bases, with 4 bases separating them. This CDR3 comprises 12 residues. CDR1 SGHRS and CDR2 YFSETQ come from the germline V gene. CDR3 sequence: CASSLTPYEQYF. CDR3 DNA: TGCGCCAGCAGCTTGACACCCTACGAGCAGTACTTC.

The chain couples TRBV29-1 to TRBJ2-7; 8 bases agree with TRBD2. CDR3 length equals 14 residues. The V and J ends lost 4 bases and 2 bases, in that order; junction bases with no gene match: 7. Germline loops: CDR1 SQVTM, CDR2 ANQGSEA. The CDR3 DNA follows: TGCAGCGTTGCGGGAGGGGACATCGCCTACGAGCAGTACTTC. Translating it yields CSVAGGDIAYEQYF.